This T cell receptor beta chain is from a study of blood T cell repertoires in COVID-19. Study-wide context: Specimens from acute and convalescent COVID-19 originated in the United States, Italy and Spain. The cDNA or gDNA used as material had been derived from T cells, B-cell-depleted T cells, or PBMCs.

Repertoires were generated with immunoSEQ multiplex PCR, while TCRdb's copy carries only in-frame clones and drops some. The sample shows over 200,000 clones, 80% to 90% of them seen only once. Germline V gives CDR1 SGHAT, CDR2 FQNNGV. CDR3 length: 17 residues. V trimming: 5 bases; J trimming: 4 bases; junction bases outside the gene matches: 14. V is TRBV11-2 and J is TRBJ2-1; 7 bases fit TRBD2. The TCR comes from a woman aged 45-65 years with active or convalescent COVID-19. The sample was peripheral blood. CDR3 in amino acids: CASSQRTQGSGYNEQFF. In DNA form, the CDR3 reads TGTGCCAGCAGCCAAAGAACCCAGGGTAGCGGGTACAATGAGCAGTTCTTC.